The 18 T cell receptor beta chains below all came from one sample that was sequenced in a study of blood T cells in healthy people across ages. Next came a second PCR, run for about 6 to 11 cycles, which used a sample-barcoded 5' primer along with a J-beta primer mix. TCRdb analysed the 5' RACE reads with MiXCR anew, one entry per CDR3 protein. The table has 600,000 to 850,000 distinct CDR3 sequences, just under 25% seen once. These records were also assigned to another study, of T cells of mothers and their children.

The sequenced material came from blood. The origin of the receptors is a boy under 18 in good health.

This clonotype was detected a few times. The chain links TRBV7-9 to TRBJ1-2, with D perhaps matching TRBD1 (6 bases). Trimming took 5 bases from V and 2 from J, leaving 15 bases between them. Germline-derived CDR1 and CDR2 are SEHNR and FQNEAQ (reference sequence). The CDR3 is 15 residues long. CDR3 amino acids: CASSRGPTENYGYTF. Here the CDR3 DNA reads TGTGCCAGCAGCCGGGGGCCGACAGAAAACTATGGCTACACCTTC. Together with reference TRBV7-9 and TRBJ1-2, the CDR3 gives the full variable domain: DTGVSQNPRHKITKRGQNVTFRCDPISEHNRLYWYRQTLGQGPEFLTYFQNEAQLEKSRLLSDRFSAERPKGSFSTLEIQRTEQGDSAMYLCASSRGPTENYGYTFGSGTRLTVV.

This clonotype was counted a few times. CDR3 nucleotide sequence: TGTGCCAGCAGCCAAGTGACCTGGACGGCCCGCGATGAGCAGTTCTTC. Translating gives CASSQVTWTARDEQFF. The V and J genes are TRBV14 and TRBJ2-1; no firm D call. The CDR3 is made up of 16 amino acids. Germline CDR1 SGHDN, CDR2 FVKESK. With 1 base removed from V and 8 bases from J, the gap between germline ends came to 18 bases.

The CDR3 here is CASSATFLAEAFF. CDR3 coding DNA: TGTGCCAGCAGCGCCACGTTTTTAGCTGAAGCTTTCTTT. This chain uses TRBV7-9 with TRBJ1-1; D is unclear. CDR3 length equals 13 residues. The V end lost 5 bases, the J end lost 6 bases, and 13 bases lay between the germline ends. CDR1 is SEHNR, CDR2 FQNEAQ, per germline (reference sequence). The full variable domain, with the rest looked up from reference TRBV7-9 and TRBJ1-1, is DTGVSQNPRHKITKRGQNVTFRCDPISEHNRLYWYRQTLGQGPEFLTYFQNEAQLEKSRLLSDRFSAERPKGSFSTLEIQRTEQGDSAMYLCASSATFLAEAFFGQGTRLTVV.

The rearrangement joins TRBV7-8 to TRBJ2-3; 8 nucleotides agree with TRBD2. The CDR3 extends over 15 amino acids. The ends lost 0 bases at V and 5 bases at J; junction bases unmatched: 4. Germline-derived CDR1 and CDR2 are SGHVS and FQNEAQ. CDR3 DNA: TGTGCCAGCAGCTTAGCCGGGCGGGGGGTAGATACGCAGTATTTT. Translated: CASSLAGRGVDTQYF.

This clonotype has only a few counts. The chain has TRBV25-1 and TRBJ2-7; 13 nucleotides match TRBD2. With 8 bases clipped from V and 5 bases from J, the junction kept 3 bases outside the gene matches. Germline lookup yields CDR1 MGHDK and CDR2 SYGVNS. The CDR3 is 13 amino acids. DNA of the CDR3: TGTGCCAGCCGGACTAGCGGGAGCCACGAGCAGTACTTC. This codes for CASRTSGSHEQYF.

This clonotype has only a few counts. J is TRBJ2-7 and V is TRBV9, with 9 bases that match TRBD1. Germline V gene sequence: CDR1 SGDLS, CDR2 YYNGEE. V gave up 1 base and J gave up 5 bases; unmatched junction bases: 4. The CDR3 spans 14 residues. The CDR3 region is CASSVTGGVDEQYF. For the CDR3, the DNA is TGTGCCAGCAGCGTAACAGGGGGCGTCGACGAGCAGTACTTC.

This clonotype was observed a few times. The chain is built from TRBV12-3 or TRBV12-4 and TRBJ2-1; TRBD2 aligns across 8 bases. Unmatched junction bases numbered 13, after V lost 3 bases and J lost 3 bases. CDR3 length: 18 residues. The CDR3 DNA follows: TGTGCCAGCAGTTTTCCGGGCGGGGGGCTACACAGCTACAATGAGCAGTTCTTC. Translated: CASSFPGGGLHSYNEQFF.

This clonotype was seen a handful of times. The chain carries TRBV7-2 and TRBJ2-5, with D perhaps TRBD1 (6 bases). The DNA end is more similar to TRBJ2-7, so the J call may be wrong. CDR1 is SGHTA and CDR2 is FQGNSA in the germline V gene. The CDR3 extends over 17 amino acids. The CDR3 is CASSLALSFGQNYEQYF. The DNA for the CDR3 is TGTGCCAGCAGCTTAGCGCTATCCTTCGGACAGAACTACGAGCAGTACTTC.

V gene TRBV28 combines with J gene TRBJ2-1; D might be TRBD2 (5 bases). The DNA end lines up better with TRBJ2-7; the J call may be wrong. Germline loops: CDR1 MDHEN, CDR2 SYDVKM. CDR3 length: 13 amino acids. The CDR3 coding sequence is TGTGCCAGCAGTCCTACGGGATTGATCGAGCAGTACTTC. Translation: CASSPTGLIEQYF.

V and J are TRBV6-2 or TRBV6-3 and TRBJ2-5; no reliable D call. Trimming left V 7 bases short and J 6 bases short, with 9 bases between. CDR1 is MNHEY, CDR2 SVGEGT, per germline. CDR3 length: 11 residues. The CDR3, as DNA: TGTGCCAGCACCCAGTCAAAGACCCAGTACTTC. Protein: CASTQSKTQYF.

This clonotype was detected a few times. The chain uses TRBV14 and TRBJ2-7, with 7 bases fitting TRBD1. The length of the CDR3 is 15 residues. V lost 5 bases to trimming and J lost 5 bases; unmatched junction nucleotides: 12. The germline CDR1 and CDR2 sequences are SGHDN and FVKESK. CDR3: CASSELGTAGNEQYF. As DNA, the CDR3 is TGTGCCAGCAGCGAACTTGGGACAGCCGGAAACGAGCAGTACTTC.

This clonotype was counted between two and nine times. CDR3 DNA sequence: TGTGCCACCAGCAGAGATCGAGGGGGCGAGCAGTACTTC. Protein sequence: CATSRDRGGEQYF. The chain joins TRBV15 to TRBJ2-5; a possible D gene is TRBD1 (6 bases). The J call may be wrong; the DNA end is better matched by TRBJ2-7. CDR1 is LNHNV, CDR2 YYDKDF, per germline (reference sequence). The CDR3 is 13 residues long.

The J gene is TRBJ2-5, the V gene TRBV7-8; D uncertain. V was clipped by 7 bases and J by 1 base, with 16 bases between them. The CDR3 is 15 residues long. Germline-derived CDR1 and CDR2 are SGHVS and FQNEAQ. The CDR3 DNA sequence: TGTGCCAGCACCGACGGTTTGAGAAGCCAAGAGACCCAGTACTTC. Translating gives CASTDGLRSQETQYF.

This clonotype was detected only a few times. The chain employs TRBV5-1 and TRBJ2-3; 7 bases are shared with TRBD1. CDR1 and CDR2 (germline): SGHRS, YFSETQ. J was trimmed by 0 bases and V by 5 bases; bases with no gene match: 15. The CDR3 has 18 amino acids. The CDR3 sequence is CASSIGTAATPSTDTQYF. CDR3 sequence (DNA): TGCGCCAGCAGTATCGGGACAGCTGCCACTCCTAGCACAGATACGCAGTATTTT. The full variable domain, its missing parts supplied by reference TRBV5-1 and TRBJ2-3, is KAGVTQTPRYLIKTRGQQVTLSCSPISGHRSVSWYQQTPGQGLQFLFEYFSETQRNKGNFPGRFSGRQFSNSRSEMNVSTLELGDSALYLCASSIGTAATPSTDTQYFGPGTRLTVL.

J is TRBJ1-1 and V is TRBV11-3, with D possibly matching TRBD1 (5 bases). V gave up 5 bases and J gave up 2 bases, with 15 bases separating them. Germline V gene lookup returns CDR1 SGHNT and CDR2 YENEEA. The CDR3 length is 15 residues. For the CDR3, the DNA is TGTGCCAGCAGCCCCCGTGGAGGGGCAAACACTGAAGCTTTCTTT. This sequence encodes CASSPRGGANTEAFF.

This chain joins TRBV12-3 or TRBV12-4 and TRBJ1-4, with TRBD1 as a possible D gene (5 bases). With 8 bases removed from V and 8 bases from J, the gap between germline ends came to 12 bases. The CDR3 loop spans 12 amino acids. CDR3 region: CASSQGYEKLFF. The CDR3 DNA reads TGTGCCAGCTCTCAGGGTTACGAAAAACTGTTTTTT.

This clonotype was recorded once. The chain joins TRBV11-1 to TRBJ2-7; D remains ambiguous. Trimming removed 1 base from V and 3 bases from J, with 13 bases in between. The CDR3 covers 15 residues. The germline CDR1 and CDR2 sequences are SGHAT and FQDESV (reference sequence). The CDR3 DNA is TGTGCCAGCAGCTTAGAGTCCCAGGCCTTCTACGAGCAGTACTTC. It yields the protein CASSLESQAFYEQYF. Full variable domain (missing parts from reference TRBV11-1 and TRBJ2-7): EAEVAQSPRYKITEKSQAVAFWCDPISGHATLYWYRQILGQGPELLVQFQDESVVDDSQLPKDRFSAERLKGVDSTLKIQPAELGDSAMYLCASSLESQAFYEQYFGPGTRLTVT.

This clonotype has more than one count but fewer than ten. The J gene is TRBJ2-5, the V gene TRBV29-1; 9 bases agree with TRBD1. The J call is doubtful: the DNA matches TRBJ2-1 better. Germline V gives CDR1 SQVTM, CDR2 ANQGSEA. This CDR3 region has 14 residues. The CDR3 sequence is CSVSGTGFYNEQFF. CDR3 DNA: TGCAGCGTGTCCGGGACAGGGTTCTACAATGAGCAGTTCTTC.